The 10 T cell receptor beta chains in this list originate from one sample, sequenced in a study of molecular identifiers for immune sequencing clone quantification. TCRdb processed the PCR reads anew with MiXCR; each CDR3 protein has one entry. The sample consists of 97,000 or so distinct CDR3 sequences, 20% to 25% of them appearing once. Sequenced sample: naive CD8+ T cells from blood, with Jurkat cell RNA spiked in. The subset was: FACS-sorted CD8+CD4-CCR7+CD45RA+ naive T cells. The receptors here all came from a human donor in good health. Some libraries in this study had Jurkat cell RNA spiked in.

In regard to this clonotype: This sequence may be a read error, since a much larger clone differs from it by one base. This rearrangement joins TRBV4-2 to TRBJ1-5; unclear D gene. Germline CDR1 LGHNA, CDR2 YNFKEQ. The CDR3 is 15 amino acids. The CDR3 here is CAGSHFSDSNQPQHF. CDR3 DNA sequence: TGTGCCGGCAGCCACTTTTCAGATAGCAATCAGCCCCAGCATTTT.

This clonotype was found many times. J is TRBJ2-1 and V is TRBV30, with TRBD2 as a possible D gene (5 bases). Germline values: CDR1 GTSNPN, CDR2 SVGIG (reference sequence). This CDR3 has 14 amino acids. V was pared by 4 bases and J by 9 bases, with 19 bases between. In DNA form, the CDR3 reads TGTGCCTGGAATGTAGGGTCGGGGTTGGGTGAGCAGTTCTTC. Its protein is CAWNVGSGLGEQFF.

This clonotype has ten or more counts. V and J are TRBV10-3 and TRBJ2-7; maybe TRBD1 (7 bases). The CDR3 length is 15 residues. Germline lookup yields CDR1 ENHRY and CDR2 SYGVKD. Trimming left V 3 bases short and J 0 bases short, with 12 bases between. CDR3 coding DNA: TGTGCCATCAGTGACGGAGGGGGCGGCTCCTACGAGCAGTACTTC. It encodes CAISDGGGGSYEQYF.

V and J are TRBV11-2 and TRBJ2-7; 8 nucleotides match TRBD1. CDR3 length: 12 amino acids. CDR1 is SGHAT and CDR2 is FQNNGV in the germline V gene. V was clipped by 5 bases and J by 6 bases; unmatched bases: 3. CDR3 bases: TGTGCCAGCAGCCTGACAGGGGTCGAGCAGTACTTC. Protein sequence: CASSLTGVEQYF.

Remarks on this clonotype: It may be a read error: a sequence one base away is much more abundant. The genes are TRBV10-3 and TRBJ2-7, with D unclear. Germline CDR1 is ENHRY and CDR2 is SYGVKD. This CDR3 region has 12 residues. DNA for the CDR3: TGTGCCACCAGTGAGCCTTCCTACGAGCAGTACTTC. The encoded protein is CATSEPSYEQYF.

With respect to this clonotype: Possible read error: a much larger clone is one base away. The chain links TRBV20-1 to TRBJ1-3; the D is unclear. Germline lookup yields CDR1 DFQATT and CDR2 SNEGSKA (reference sequence). The length of the CDR3 is 18 residues. CDR3 in amino acids: CSARAGVADPSSGNTVYF. DNA of the CDR3: TGCAGTGCTAGAGCTGGGGTCGCGGACCCTAGCTCTGGAAACACCGTATATTTT.

This clonotype came up many times. The genes are TRBV14 and TRBJ2-7, with a tentative D call TRBD2 (5 bases). CDR3 length: 13 residues. Germline CDR1 reads SGHDN; CDR2 reads FVKESK. V lost 2 bases and J 6 bases, leaving 11 bases between the germline ends. For the CDR3, the DNA is TGTGCCAGCAGCCAAACTAGTGGGTCCGAGCAGTACTTC. This gives the protein CASSQTSGSEQYF.

To note about this clonotype: With a much larger clone just one base away, this may be a read error. J is TRBJ2-7 and V is TRBV7-9; unclear D gene. CDR1 and CDR2 (germline): SEHNR, FQNEAQ (reference sequence). The V gene lost 4 bases and the J gene lost 7 bases, with 14 bases spanning the gap. The length of the CDR3 is 13 residues. Written as DNA, the CDR3 is TGTGCCAGCAGCTCTTCTGTACCGTGGGAGCAGTACTTC. Translating gives CASSSSVPWEQYF. The full variable domain, with the rest looked up from reference TRBV7-9 and TRBJ2-7, is DTGVSQNPRHKITKRGQNVTFRCDPISEHNRLYWYRQTLGQGPEFLTYFQNEAQLEKSRLLSDRFSAERPKGSFSTLEIQRTEQGDSAMYLCASSSSVPWEQYFGPGTRLTVT.

J is TRBJ2-7 and V is TRBV7-6; D possibly uses TRBD1 or TRBD2 (5 bases each). The germline V and J ends were trimmed by 4 bases and 0 bases, with 13 bases remaining between them. CDR1 SGHVS and CDR2 FNYEAQ come from the germline V gene. The CDR3 has 15 amino acids. The CDR3 region has the DNA TGTGCCAGCAGCTCTCTGGGGGTAGGCTCCTACGAGCAGTACTTC. Its protein is CASSSLGVGSYEQYF.

This chain uses TRBV6-2 or TRBV6-3 with TRBJ2-7, with D possibly matching TRBD1 (6 bases). The V gene lost 5 bases and the J gene lost 6 bases, with 14 bases spanning the gap. CDR3 length equals 13 residues. Germline CDR1 MNHEY, CDR2 SVGEGT. The CDR3 bases are TGTGCCAGCAGTATCTCAGGGGTTGCCGAGCAGTACTTC. Residues: CASSISGVAEQYF.